This T cell receptor beta chain was recovered during a study of sequential checkpoint blockade in melanoma. Study background: Arm A got nivolumab then ipilimumab; arm B the reverse, 1:1. Each arm's sequence ended with maintenance nivolumab.

Germline values: CDR1 MNHNS, CDR2 SASEGT. The ends lost 5 bases at V and 6 bases at J; junction bases unmatched: 9. CDR3 length: 15 amino acids. The protocol was immunoSEQ multiplex PCR, while the TCRdb copy is restricted to in-frame clones and leaves out a portion. In the table there are 20,000 to 25,000 clones, roughly 82% of which are singletons. Regarding treatment: randomized to nivolumab then ipilimumab (arm A) or the reverse (arm B). From thawed PBMCs, live CD3+CD8+ cells negative for CD19 and CD56 were sorted. The sequences come from CD8+ T cells sorted from blood (inferred from file names), collected from a patient given nivolumab and ipilimumab in sequence. The TCR sequence derives from a human donor with melanoma. V usage is TRBV6-1 and J usage is TRBJ1-1; the match to TRBD1 covers 10 bases. CDR3 loop: CASSQGGTGAPEAFF. The CDR3 bases are TGTGCCAGCAGTCAAGGGGGGACAGGGGCCCCTGAAGCTTTCTTT.